The text below deals with one T cell receptor beta chain. Its target is not known. This sample is part of a study of cytomegalovirus exposure and HLA in healthy donors. General observations from the study: A later analysis found first-cohort TCR clusters tended to co-occur in the roughly 120 validation repertoires. Investigators reported 150 to 200 TCR beta chains as tied to cytomegalovirus. The classifier, whose performance was assessed in both the original and validation cohorts, reportedly diagnosed cytomegalovirus status with high specificity and sensitivity.

Assay: immunoSEQ multiplex PCR; the TCRdb copy retains only in-frame clones and omits some. This sample carries some 130,000 clones, about 91% of them seen once, and the ten largest clones take 1.2%. CDR1 and CDR2 (germline): MNHEY, SMNVEV (reference sequence). The V and J ends lost 9 bases and 4 bases respectively, with 10 bases between them. The CDR3 runs 12 residues. The gene calls are TRBV27 and TRBJ1-5; TRBD1 might be the D (6 bases). Sequencing was done on a sample of PBMCs. The receptor was derived from a woman aged 18 to 35 in good health and CMV-seronegative. The CDR3 DNA reads TGTGCCAGTTGGACAGTTAATCAGCCCCAGCATTTT. Translated, it gives CASWTVNQPQHF.